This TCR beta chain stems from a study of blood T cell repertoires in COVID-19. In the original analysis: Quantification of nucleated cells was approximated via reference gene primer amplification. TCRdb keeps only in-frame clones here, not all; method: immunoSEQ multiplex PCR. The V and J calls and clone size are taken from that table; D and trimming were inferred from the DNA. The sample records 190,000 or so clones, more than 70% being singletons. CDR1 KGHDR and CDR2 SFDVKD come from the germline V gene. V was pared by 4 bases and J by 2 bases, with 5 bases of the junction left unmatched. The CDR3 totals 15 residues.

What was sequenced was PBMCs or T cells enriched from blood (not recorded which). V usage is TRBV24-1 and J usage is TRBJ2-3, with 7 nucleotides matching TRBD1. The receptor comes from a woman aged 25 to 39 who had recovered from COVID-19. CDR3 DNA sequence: TGTGCCACCAGTGACCCGGACAGGATCACAGATACGCAGTATTTT. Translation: CATSDPDRITDTQYF.